The rows below give T cell receptor beta chains drawn from one sample of a study of tumor and adjacent non-tumor tissue in lung cancer. TCRdb recomputed calls from the multiplex PCR reads with MiXCR, one row per CDR3 protein. The sample yields tens of thousands of distinct CDR3 sequences, around two thirds seen once. Input material: distant non-tumor lung tissue. These receptors originate from a woman in her sixties or seventies with non-small cell lung cancer. The CDR3 runs from the conserved cysteine through the conserved F or W. Each record gives: clone size, D gene, J gene, V gene, CDR3 DNA, CDR3 protein. A D gene is named only where the DNA matches it firmly. Clone size is stated in some rows and not others, as once, few, many or a class when expanded.

NA | NA | TRBJ2-4 | TRBV30 | TGTGTCTGGAGACTGGCGGGCAAAAACATTCAGTACTTC | CVWRLAGKNIQYF
NA | NA | TRBJ1-2 | TRBV11-2 | TGTGCCAGCTGCAGGGAGGGGAAGGGAGGCTACACCTTC | CASCREGKGGYTF
NA | NA | TRBJ1-1 | TRBV30 | TGTGCCTGGAGTGTACGTGATGGCAGGGACACTGAAGCTTTCTTT | CAWSVRDGRDTEAFF
NA | NA | TRBJ2-7 | TRBV4-1 | TGCGCCTGTAGCCAAGTGGTAGAGGGCTCCTACGAGCAGTACTTC | CACSQVVEGSYEQYF
NA | TRBD1 | TRBJ1-4 | TRBV7-9 | TGTGCCAGCAGCTCCCAGACAGGGGTTGAAATACTGTTTTTT | CASSSQTGVEILFF
NA | TRBD1 | TRBJ1-6 | TRBV6-5 | TGTGCCAGCAGTTATTCGACTGGGACAGGGTCGATTAACCTCCACTTT | CASSYSTGTGSINLHF
once | NA | TRBJ1-2 | TRBV11-2 | TGTACCAGCAGCCCCAAAAGGGGTACCCGCGTTTATGGCTACACCTTC | CTSSPKRGTRVYGYTF
NA | NA | TRBJ2-5 | TRBV24-1 | TGTGCCACCAGTGATCCCGGGACGGGAGTAGAGACCCAGTACTTC | CATSDPGTGVETQYF
few | TRBD2 | TRBJ2-3 | TRBV20-1 | TGCAGTGCTAGAGATCAGCTAGCGGGGGCTTCCACAGATACGCAGTATTTT | CSARDQLAGASTDTQYF
few | NA | TRBJ2-3 | TRBV4-3 | TGCGCCGGCAGCCTCTTGTACAGCGACCGTGCTGGAGATACGCAGTATTTT | CAGSLLYSDRAGDTQYF
NA | NA | TRBJ1-1 | TRBV11-2 | TGTGCCAGCAGCTTACGCCCTTCGGTTGAAGCTTTCTTT | CASSLRPSVEAFF
NA | NA | TRBJ1-5 | TRBV24-1 | TGTGCCACCAAACCGGGGACCAGTCAGCCCCAGCATTTT | CATKPGTSQPQHF
few | NA | TRBJ2-7 | TRBV11-2 | TGTGCCAGCAGCTCGGGGATAGGGGCCTTCCACGAGCAATACTTC | CASSSGIGAFHEQYF
many | NA | TRBJ1-2 | TRBV21-1 | TGTGCCACATTCCCAGGGAATGGCTACACCTTC | CATFPGNGYTF
NA | NA | TRBJ2-5 | TRBV4-3 | TGTGCCAGCAGCCGATATCGGGACTCACAAGAGACCCAGTACTTC | CASSRYRDSQETQYF
NA | TRBD2 | TRBJ2-7 | TRBV6-1 | TGTGCCAGCAGCCGCGGGCTAGCGGGGTACAAGCAGTACTTC | CASSRGLAGYKQYF
few | NA | TRBJ1-4 | TRBV11-2 | TGTACCAGCAGCTCCCCGGACCCAGGGGAAAAACTGTTTTTT | CTSSSPDPGEKLFF
NA | NA | TRBJ2-4 | TRBV2 | TGTACCAGCAGTGCCAGTTCGGACATTCAGTACTTC | CTSSASSDIQYF
NA | NA | TRBJ2-5 | TRBV11-2 | TGTGCCAGCAGCTTACGCCTAGACCAAGAGACCCAGTACTTC | CASSLRLDQETQYF
many | NA | TRBJ1-5 | TRBV10-2 | TGCGCCAGCAGTGAGTCGGGAGGTGGGCATCAGCCCCAGCATTTT | CASSESGGGHQPQHF
NA | TRBD2 | TRBJ2-1 | TRBV20-1 | TGCAGTGCGGGTACTAGCGGGAGGAATGAGCAGATCTTC | CSAGTSGRNEQIF
NA | NA | TRBJ2-4 | TRBV6-1 | TGTACCAGCAGTGAAGGCCCCAAAAACATTCAGTATTTC | CTSSEGPKNIQYF
many | TRBD1 | TRBJ1-1 | TRBV28 | TGTGCCACCCTAGGACCACAGGGGACTGAAGCTTTCTTT | CATLGPQGTEAFF
NA | NA | TRBJ2-3 | TRBV6-1 | TGTGCCGGAAGTGGACAGTCAGGGAGAGATACGCAGTATTTT | CAGSGQSGRDTQYF
once | TRBD1 | TRBJ2-2 | TRBV12-3/TRBV12-4 | TGCGCCAGCAGTTCCAACAGGGGGCACGTGGACGGGGAGCTGTTTTTT | CASSSNRGHVDGELFF
NA | TRBD1 | TRBJ2-3 | TRBV4-3 | TGCGCTAGCAACTCAGGGACAGGGATTAACACAGATACGCAGTATTTT | CASNSGTGINTDTQYF
many | NA | TRBJ1-3 | TRBV6-1 | TGTGCCAGCACTCCCGGGGCTGTGCGATCTGGAAACACCATATATTTT | CASTPGAVRSGNTIYF
NA | NA | TRBJ2-3 | TRBV6-2/TRBV6-3 | TGTGCCAGCGCCGACGGCGTAGGGACGCGGTATTTT | CASADGVGTRYF
NA | TRBD1 | TRBJ2-7 | TRBV11-1 | TGTGCCAGCAGCTTAGCGGGACAGGAAGTGTCCTACGAGCAGTACTTC | CASSLAGQEVSYEQYF
NA | NA | TRBJ1-1 | TRBV28 | TGCGCCTGTAGTTTATTGCCTCCTATCTACACTGAAGCTTTCTTT | CACSLLPPIYTEAFF
NA | TRBD1 | TRBJ2-7 | TRBV9 | TGTGCCAGCAGCCCGGGACAGGGATCACGGGAGCAGTACTTC | CASSPGQGSREQYF
NA | NA | TRBJ2-7 | TRBV29-1 | TGCAGTGCTGCCGGGGTAGGGGACGCCTACGAGCAGTACTTC | CSAAGVGDAYEQYF
NA | NA | TRBJ2-2 | TRBV4-1 | TGCGCCAGCAGCCAACAAGGAGGCCAGAACACCGGGGAGCTGTTTTTT | CASSQQGGQNTGELFF
NA | NA | TRBJ1-3 | TRBV11-3 | TGTGCCACCCGGGGGGATGCTGGAAACACCATATATTTT | CATRGDAGNTIYF
NA | NA | TRBJ1-1 | TRBV28 | TGTGCCAGCAGTTTATTGACTCCTACCCACACTGAAGCTGTCTTT | CASSLLTPTHTEAVF
NA | NA | TRBJ2-6 | TRBV4-3 | TGCGCAAGCAGCCAAGATGTGGCAGGGGTAGCTGGGGCCAACGTCCTGACTTTC | CASSQDVAGVAGANVLTF
NA | NA | TRBJ1-1 | TRBV12-3/TRBV12-4 | TGTGTCAGCAGTTTAGGACCCATGAACACTGAAGCTTTCTTT | CVSSLGPMNTEAFF
many | NA | TRBJ1-1 | TRBV7-8 | TGTGCCAGCAGCCTGGAGGGATACGCTTTCTTT | CASSLEGYAFF
NA | TRBD2 | TRBJ2-5 | TRBV12-3/TRBV12-4 | TGTGCTAGCAGTGCGGGACTAAATGAGACCCAGTACTTC | CASSAGLNETQYF
NA | NA | TRBJ2-5 | TRBV20-1 | TGCAGTGCCAAGGGGCCAGACTCTTCCTGGGAGACCCAGTACTTC | CSAKGPDSSWETQYF
NA | TRBD2 | TRBJ2-2 | TRBV4-3 | TGCGCCAGCAGCCAAGACCGACTGGGAGCCTGGACTAGGGCGTGGGAGCTGTTTTTT | CASSQDRLGAWTRAWELFF
NA | NA | TRBJ2-7 | TRBV6-2/TRBV6-3 | TGTGCTAGCAGCGGACATGGAGGCTACGAGCAGTACTTC | CASSGHGGYEQYF
once | NA | TRBJ1-5 | TRBV6-6 | TGTGCCAGCACCCTCATGGCTGGAGGTAGCGCAGATACGCAGCATTTT | CASTLMAGGSADTQHF
NA | NA | TRBJ2-5 | TRBV6-5 | TGTGCCAGCAGTCCCCAGGGGGAGGAAGATACCCAGTACTTC | CASSPQGEEDTQYF
many | NA | TRBJ1-3 | TRBV28 | TGTGCCAGCACAACTGGAGGCCTCATCTCTGGAAACACCATATATTTT | CASTTGGLISGNTIYF
NA | NA | TRBJ2-2 | TRBV6-6 | TGTGCCAGCAGATCAAGTAATGACGGGGAGCTATTTTTT | CASRSSNDGELFF
NA | NA | TRBJ2-5 | TRBV4-3 | TGCGCCAGCAGTCTCCGACGGCAGGTAGAGACCCAGTACTTC | CASSLRRQVETQYF
NA | TRBD1 | TRBJ2-1 | TRBV11-3 | TGTGCCAGCAGCTTAGTGACAGGGGCCGACAGTGAGCAATTCTTC | CASSLVTGADSEQFF
medium-sized | NA | TRBJ1-6 | TRBV4-3 | TGCGCCAGCAGCCTTCAGAGGGATTCACCCCTCCACTTT | CASSLQRDSPLHF
NA | TRBD1 | TRBJ2-3 | TRBV11-1 | TGTACCAGCAGCTTGGACAGGGAGGCAGATACGCAGTATTTT | CTSSLDREADTQYF
NA | NA | TRBJ1-1 | TRBV12-3/TRBV12-4 | TGTGTCAGCATGTACGACAGTTTGGGCGGGACTGAAGCTTTCTTT | CVSMYDSLGGTEAFF